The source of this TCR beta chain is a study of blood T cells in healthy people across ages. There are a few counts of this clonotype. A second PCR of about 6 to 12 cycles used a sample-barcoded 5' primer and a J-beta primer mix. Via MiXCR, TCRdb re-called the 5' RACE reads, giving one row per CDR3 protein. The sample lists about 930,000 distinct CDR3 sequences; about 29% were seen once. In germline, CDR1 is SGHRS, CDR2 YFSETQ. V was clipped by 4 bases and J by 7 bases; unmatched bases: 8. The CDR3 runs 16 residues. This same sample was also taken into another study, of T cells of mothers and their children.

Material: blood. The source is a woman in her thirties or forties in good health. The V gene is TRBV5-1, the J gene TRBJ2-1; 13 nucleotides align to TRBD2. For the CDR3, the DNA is TGCGCCAGCAGCCCAACTAGCGGGGGGGCCTGGAATGAGCAGTTCTTC. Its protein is CASSPTSGGAWNEQFF.